The 18 T cell receptor beta chains below come from one sample, sequenced in a study of T-cell reconstitution after alpha-beta-depleted transplantation in children. Unique molecular identifiers were used to barcode this TCRbeta library. TCRdb passed the PCR reads through MiXCR, listing each CDR3 protein once. The profile shows fewer than 550,000 distinct CDR3 sequences, about an eighth of them singletons. This specimen was PBMCs, mostly from graft donor cells, taken 180 days after TCRalphabeta/CD19-depleted stem cell transplant. The source is a female patient aged 2-10 years who had a stem cell transplant for aplastic anemia, so the T cells may come from the graft donor.

CDR3 sequence reads: CASSSPPGPRRNEQFF. DNA for the CDR3: TGTGCCAGCAGCTCCCCTCCGGGGCCCCGGAGGAATGAGCAGTTCTTC. The chain couples TRBV11-1 to TRBJ2-1; D may correspond to TRBD1 or TRBD2 (5 bases each). The V end lost 4 bases, the J end lost 7 bases, and 20 bases lay between the germline ends. The CDR3 loop spans 16 amino acids. The germline gives CDR1 SGHAT, CDR2 FQDESV (reference sequence).

This clonotype was counted between two and nine times. The rearrangement joins TRBV5-1 to TRBJ2-2; no clear D gene. V lost 4 bases and J 4 bases, leaving 14 bases between the germline ends. In germline, CDR1 is SGHRS, CDR2 YFSETQ. The CDR3 extends over 15 amino acids. The CDR3 nucleotides read TGCGCCAGCAGCCGGACCCGCCAGAGCACCGGGGAGCTGTTTTTT. The encoded protein is CASSRTRQSTGELFF. Variable domain in full (rest from reference TRBV5-1 and TRBJ2-2): KAGVTQTPRYLIKTRGQQVTLSCSPISGHRSVSWYQQTPGQGLQFLFEYFSETQRNKGNFPGRFSGRQFSNSRSEMNVSTLELGDSALYLCASSRTRQSTGELFFGEGSRLTVL.

This clonotype was observed a few times. CDR3 nucleotide sequence: TGCAGCGTTGAGACAGGGTCTGGAAACACCATATATTTT. Protein sequence: CSVETGSGNTIYF. The rearrangement uses TRBV29-1 and TRBJ1-3; TRBD1 matches 7 bases. CDR1 and CDR2 (germline): SQVTM, ANQGSEA. The CDR3 totals 13 residues. Trimming at V came to 3 bases and at J to 1 base, leaving 0 bases not matched to a gene. Drawing the rest from reference TRBV29-1 and TRBJ1-3, the complete variable domain is SAVISQKPSRDICQRGTSLTIQCQVDSQVTMMFWYRQQPGQSLTLIATANQGSEATYESGFVIDKFPISRPNLTFSTLTVSNMSPEDSSIYLCSVETGSGNTIYFGEGSWLTVV.

This clonotype was detected ten times or more. The gene calls are TRBV20-1 and TRBJ1-3; D is perhaps TRBD1 (5 bases). The V gene's germline CDR1 is DFQATT and CDR2 SNEGSKA (reference sequence). V dropped 0 bases and J dropped 3 bases, with 15 bases sitting between them. This CDR3 contains 16 residues. CDR3 sequence reads: CSARDLLQGSGNTIYF. For the CDR3, the DNA is TGCAGTGCTAGAGATCTACTCCAGGGCAGTGGAAACACCATATATTTT.

The CDR3 is CASSLSSDRLYEQYV. The CDR3 coding sequence is TGTGCCAGCAGCTTATCCTCCGACAGGCTTTACGAGCAGTACGTC. The rearrangement links TRBV7-2 to TRBJ2-7, with D possibly being TRBD1 (6 bases). V lost 2 bases and J lost 4, with 15 bases in between. The CDR3 has 15 amino acids. CDR1 is SGHTA and CDR2 is FQGNSA in the germline V gene.

Many counts were recorded for this clonotype. V usage is TRBV5-1 and J usage is TRBJ2-7, with a weak D call TRBD1 (6 bases). V gave up 5 bases and J gave up 3 bases, with 15 bases separating them. Looked up from germline, CDR1 is SGHRS and CDR2 is YFSETQ. CDR3 length: 14 residues. The CDR3: CASRPGTTLYEQYF. DNA of the CDR3: TGCGCCAGCAGGCCGGGGACAACTCTCTACGAGCAGTACTTC.

The chain has TRBV29-1 and TRBJ1-3; D not resolved. Germline CDR1 is SQVTM and CDR2 is ANQGSEA. The CDR3 has 12 amino acids. V lost 7 bases and J 0 bases, leaving 7 bases between the germline ends. The CDR3 sequence: CSARDSGNTIYF. CDR3 DNA: TGCAGCGCCCGAGACTCTGGAAACACCATATATTTT.

V is TRBV15 and J is TRBJ2-3, with TRBD1 matching 7 bases. Trimming cost V 3 bases and J 5 bases; bases outside gene matches: 11. Germline lookup yields CDR1 LNHNV and CDR2 YYDKDF (reference sequence). The CDR3 contains 16 residues. The CDR3: CATSRAITGVEDTQYF. The CDR3 region has the DNA TGTGCCACCAGCAGGGCTATTACAGGGGTGGAAGATACGCAGTATTTT.

There are a few counts of this clonotype. The chain joins TRBV15 to TRBJ2-7, with 9 bases that match TRBD1. The V gene's germline CDR1 is LNHNV and CDR2 YYDKDF (reference sequence). This CDR3 has 15 residues. Germline trimming cut 3 bases from V and 2 bases from J; bases unmatched to any gene: 5. The CDR3 DNA sequence: TGTGCCACCAGCAGGGACAGGGGCCCAACCTACGAGCAGTACTTC. Protein sequence: CATSRDRGPTYEQYF. The whole variable domain, filled in from reference TRBV15 and TRBJ2-7, reads DAMVIQNPRYQVTQFGKPVTLSCSQTLNHNVMYWYQQKSSQAPKLLFHYYDKDFNNEADTPDNFQSRRPNTSFCFLDIRSPGLGDTAMYLCATSRDRGPTYEQYFGPGTRLTVT.

This chain connects TRBV12-3 or TRBV12-4 to TRBJ2-1, with TRBD2 matching over 11 bases. The CDR3 sequence is 17 residues long. The ends lost 5 bases at V and 6 bases at J; junction bases unmatched: 12. The CDR3 loop reads CASSPYPGTSGRNEQFF. Written as DNA, the CDR3 is TGTGCCAGCAGTCCTTACCCCGGGACTAGCGGCCGCAATGAGCAGTTCTTC.

The chain carries TRBV6-2 or TRBV6-3 and TRBJ2-7; D not certain. V was shortened by 2 bases and J by 3 bases, with 5 bases between the two germline ends. This CDR3 contains 12 residues. CDR1 is MNHEY, CDR2 SVGEGT, per germline. For the CDR3, the DNA is TGTGCCAGCAGTTACGGCTACTACGAGCAGTACTTC. This codes for CASSYGYYEQYF.

This clonotype was counted only a few times. This chain links TRBV6-2 or TRBV6-3 with TRBJ2-2; TRBD2 matches at 11 bases. This CDR3 is 17 amino acids long. Germline-derived CDR1 and CDR2 are MNHEY and SVGEGT. J lost 4 bases, V lost 2 bases, and 6 bases had no gene match. CDR3 in amino acids: CASSYPSGGHPTGELFF. DNA for the CDR3: TGTGCCAGCAGTTACCCTAGCGGGGGGCACCCCACCGGGGAGCTGTTTTTT.

This clonotype showed up just a few times. The rearrangement joins TRBV18 to TRBJ1-1; no clear D. The CDR3 has 16 amino acids. Germline V gene lookup returns CDR1 KGHSH and CDR2 LQKENI. V shed 3 bases and J shed 3 bases, with 17 bases lying between them. The CDR3, as DNA: TGTGCCAGCTCACCCCTGAGGAGGACGGGCGACACTGAAGCTTTCTTT. Protein product: CASSPLRRTGDTEAFF.

J is TRBJ2-5 and V is TRBV25-1; 8 bases align to TRBD2. The V gene end was trimmed by 2 bases and the J gene end by 5 bases; junction bases not matched to a gene: 7. Germline V gene data show CDR1 as MGHDK and CDR2 as SYGVNS. The CDR3 is 15 residues long. The CDR3 sequence: CASSEPGTRWETQYF. The CDR3 nucleotides are TGTGCCAGCAGTGAACCCGGGACTAGGTGGGAGACCCAGTACTTC. The variable domain in full, with the rest retrieved from reference TRBV25-1 and TRBJ2-5, is EADIYQTPRYLVIGTGKKITLECSQTMGHDKMYWYQQDPGMELHLIHYSYGVNSTEKGDLSSESTVSRIRTEHFPLTLESARPSHTSQYLCASSEPGTRWETQYFGPGTRLLVL.

This clonotype showed up just a few times. The rearrangement joins TRBV12-3 or TRBV12-4 to TRBJ2-1, with 8 bases fitting TRBD2. Trimming cost V 1 base and J 1 base; bases outside gene matches: 6. The CDR3 contains 17 residues. This CDR3 reads CASSLDGSGKSYNEQFF. For the CDR3, the DNA is TGTGCCAGCAGTTTAGATGGTAGCGGGAAATCCTACAATGAGCAGTTCTTC.

V is TRBV6-1 and J is TRBJ1-5; tentatively, D is TRBD1 (6 bases). Trimming removed 5 bases from V and 7 bases from J, with 12 bases in between. The CDR3 is 13 amino acids. Looked up from germline, CDR1 is MNHNS and CDR2 is SASEGT. The CDR3 loop reads CASSREGGQPQHF. Written as DNA, the CDR3 is TGTGCCAGCAGTAGGGAGGGGGGGCAGCCCCAGCATTTT.

There are many counts of this clonotype. This sequence joins TRBV12-3 or TRBV12-4 and TRBJ1-4; TRBD1 matches at 7 bases. CDR3 length: 15 residues. V shed 6 bases and J 8 bases; nucleotides not matched to a gene: 12. CDR3 nucleotide sequence: TGTGCCAGCAGCTCCCGGAGGCAGGGGGGCGAAAAACTGTTTTTT. It yields the protein CASSSRRQGGEKLFF.

In its sample, this clonotype was seen many times. The CDR3 DNA sequence: TGTGCCAGCAGCTTGTTGCGGGAGATGGGCGAGCAGTACTTC. Amino acids: CASSLLREMGEQYF. The V gene is TRBV5-4, the J gene TRBJ2-7; 7 bases are a match to TRBD2. Germline loops: CDR1 SGHNT, CDR2 YYREEE (reference sequence). V shed 1 base, J shed 6 bases, and the junction held 7 bases outside the gene matches. The CDR3 is 14 residues long.